This T cell receptor (beta chain) is from a study of blood T cell repertoires in COVID-19. In the study overall: Sites across the United States, Italy and Spain contributed samples from acute and convalescent COVID-19. Sources were T cells, B-cell-depleted T cells, or PBMCs; the material itself was cDNA or gDNA.

In the authors' methods: Amplified reference gene primers provided the basis for estimating nucleated cell counts. Sequenced by immunoSEQ multiplex PCR; TCRdb stores in-frame clones only, minus some. V and J calls and clone size are as listed in that table; D and trimming were resolved from the DNA. The sample carries under 300,000 clones, roughly 87% recorded once. V was clipped by 5 bases and J by 2 bases; unmatched bases: 6. CDR1 and CDR2 (germline): LNHDA, SQIVND (reference sequence). The CDR3 extends over 16 amino acids. The chain combines TRBV19 with TRBJ2-1, with 10 positions matching TRBD2. The sequence was collected from a woman aged 25-40 years with acute or convalescent COVID-19. The sequencing sample was made of peripheral blood. The CDR3 protein is CASSPWTSGPYNEQFF. The CDR3 DNA reads as TGTGCCAGTAGTCCTTGGACTAGCGGCCCCTACAATGAGCAGTTCTTC.